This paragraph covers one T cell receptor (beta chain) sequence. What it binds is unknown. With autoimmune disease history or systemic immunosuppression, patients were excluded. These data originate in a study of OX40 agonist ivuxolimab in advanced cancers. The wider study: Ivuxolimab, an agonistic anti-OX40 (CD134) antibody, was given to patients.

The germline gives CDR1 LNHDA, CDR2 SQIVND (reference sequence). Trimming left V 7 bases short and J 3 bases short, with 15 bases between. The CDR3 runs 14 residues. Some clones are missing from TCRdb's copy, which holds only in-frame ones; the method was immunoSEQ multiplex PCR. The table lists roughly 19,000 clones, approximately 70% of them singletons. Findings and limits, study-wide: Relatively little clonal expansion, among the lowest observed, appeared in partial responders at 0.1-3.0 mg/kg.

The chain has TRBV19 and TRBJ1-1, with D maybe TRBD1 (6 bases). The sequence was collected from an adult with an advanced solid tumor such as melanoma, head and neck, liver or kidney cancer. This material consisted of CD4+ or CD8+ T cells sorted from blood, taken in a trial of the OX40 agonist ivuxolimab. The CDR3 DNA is TGTGCCAGTAACTTCAGGGGTTTGTACACTGAAGCTTTCTTT. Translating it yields CASNFRGLYTEAFF.